The next 4 T cell receptor beta chains were all read from a single sample in a study of memory CD4+ T cells and cytomegalovirus serostatus. The method was immunoSEQ multiplex PCR; TCRdb's version includes in-frame clones alone and lacks a portion of them. Of tens of thousands of clones in the sample, around 80% were seen once. The sort gate was single viable CD3+CD4+CD8-CD45RO+ cells for memory CD4+ T cells. Sequenced input: memory CD4+ T cells from blood. These receptors originate from an adult in good health and CMV-seronegative.

The J gene is TRBJ1-2, the V gene TRBV5-6; no clear D gene. Trimming left V 1 base short and J 0 bases short, with 22 bases between. Germline values: CDR1 SGHDT, CDR2 YYEEEE. The CDR3 consists of 19 residues. The CDR3 sequence is CASSLFHRGVGKTNYGYTF. The CDR3 region has the DNA TGTGCCAGCAGCTTGTTTCATCGCGGGGTAGGGAAAACTAACTATGGCTACACCTTC.

The chain is built from TRBV19 and TRBJ2-1; 7 bases match TRBD2. Germline V gene data show CDR1 as LNHDA and CDR2 as SQIVND (reference sequence). V shed 5 bases and J 6 bases; nucleotides not matched to a gene: 4. There are 13 residues in the CDR3. CDR3 amino acids: CASSWWTSNEQFF. The CDR3 bases are TGTGCCAGTAGTTGGTGGACTAGCAATGAGCAGTTCTTC.

V is TRBV9 and J is TRBJ1-6, with 7 positions matching TRBD1. The germline V gene encodes CDR1 SGDLS and CDR2 YYNGEE. This CDR3 has 15 amino acids. V trimming: 4 bases; J trimming: 4 bases; junction bases outside the gene matches: 5. The CDR3 reads CASSPTTGYNSPLHF. The CDR3 DNA reads TGTGCCAGCAGCCCCACGACAGGGTATAATTCACCCCTCCACTTT.

A few counts support this clone. The chain employs TRBV27 and TRBJ2-7; 8 bases map to TRBD1. The CDR3 is 15 residues long. With V trimmed by 10 bases and J by 2 bases, 13 bases remained unmatched. From germline, CDR1 is MNHEY and CDR2 SMNVEV (reference sequence). CDR3 coding DNA: TGTGCCAACGGGGGACGGGACAGGTGCCCCTACGAGCAGTACTTC. Amino acid sequence: CANGGRDRCPYEQYF.